A selection of T cell receptor beta chains follows, all from one sample in a study of regulatory T cells in long-lasting Graves disease. TCRdb re-derived calls from the multiplex PCR reads in MiXCR, one entry per CDR3 protein. The sample holds some 560,000 distinct CDR3 sequences, around 15% seen once. These data also featured in a second study, about T cells in Graves' hyperthyroidism and ophthalmopathy.

The starting material was peripheral blood mononuclear cells (PBMCs), obtained at new diagnosis, from a patient treated with antithyroid drugs. The receptors originated from a woman aged 35 to 60 with Graves disease. Each CDR3 is given with its conserved first and last residue. A D gene is named only where the DNA matches it firmly. Size is omitted from some rows. Given values are once, few, many or a class for expanded clones.

V gene	clone size	J gene	D gene	CDR3 protein	CDR3 DNA
TRBV3-1	many	TRBJ2-7	.	CASSRSTTRTRGYEQYF	TGTGCCAGCAGCCGCTCGACCACACGAACACGAGGGTACGAGCAGTACTTC
TRBV5-1	.	TRBJ2-5	TRBD1	CASSPGTERETQYF	TGCGCCAGCAGCCCGGGGACAGAAAGAGAGACCCAGTACTTC
TRBV28	many	TRBJ2-3	TRBD1	CASVTGGARTDTQYF	TGTGCCAGCGTCACAGGGGGCGCGAGAACAGATACGCAGTATTTT
TRBV12-3/TRBV12-4	few	TRBJ1-1	.	CASHPGGHSEAFF	TGTGCCAGCCACCCTGGGGGCCACAGTGAAGCTTTCTTT
TRBV7-6	.	TRBJ2-2	.	CASSLERVNTGELSF	TGTGCCAGCAGCTTAGAGAGGGTGAACACCGGGGAGCTGTCTTTT
TRBV7-2	.	TRBJ2-6	TRBD1	CASSLTGTASGANVLTF	TGTGCCAGCAGCCTCACAGGGACAGCCTCTGGGGCCAACGTCCTGACTTTC
TRBV6-1	many	TRBJ2-7	.	CASTAGQSYEQYF	TGTGCCAGCACCGCCGGACAGTCCTACGAGCAGTACTTC
TRBV9	.	TRBJ2-2	.	CASRGTGPNTGELFF	TGTGCCAGCAGGGGTACAGGGCCGAACACCGGGGAGCTGTTTTTT
TRBV25-1	.	TRBJ1-2	TRBD1	CASSEFIEGQGDYGYTF	TGTGCCAGCAGTGAATTCATTGAGGGACAGGGGGACTATGGCTACACCTTC
TRBV20-1	few	TRBJ2-5	TRBD2	CSASSLAGAGGLETQYF	TGCAGTGCTAGTTCCCTAGCGGGGGCCGGGGGGTTAGAGACCCAGTACTTC
TRBV11-1	many	TRBJ1-1	.	CASNPRVRDTEAFF	TGTGCCAGCAACCCTCGGGTAAGGGACACTGAAGCTTTCTTT
TRBV3-1	.	TRBJ2-7	TRBD2	CASSQDGRVPSYEQYF	TGTGCCAGCAGCCAAGACGGGAGGGTTCCCTCCTACGAGCAGTACTTC
TRBV7-3	many	TRBJ1-5	TRBD1	CASSLLGQVIQPQHF	TGTGCCAGCAGCTTATTGGGACAGGTGATTCAGCCCCAGCATTTT
TRBV27	many	TRBJ1-5	.	CASRMGPYSNQPQHF	TGTGCCAGCAGAATGGGGCCTTATAGCAATCAGCCCCAGCATTTT
TRBV5-6	few	TRBJ2-1	.	CASRQGIENEQFF	TGTGCCAGCAGACAGGGAATCGAAAATGAGCAGTTCTTC
TRBV27	many	TRBJ2-2	.	CASFSGTANTGELFF	TGTGCCAGCTTCTCGGGGACTGCGAACACCGGGGAGCTGTTTTTT
TRBV4-1	.	TRBJ1-3	.	CASSPGLADPTGYF	TGCGCCAGCAGCCCTGGACTCGCAGACCCCACGGGGTATTTT
TRBV7-9	few	TRBJ1-1	.	CASSSFSGTQAFF	TGTGCCAGCAGCTCGTTTTCCGGGACACAGGCTTTCTTT
TRBV29-1	few	TRBJ2-1	.	CSCLVNEQFF	TGCAGCTGTCTAGTCAATGAGCAGTTCTTC
TRBV2	few	TRBJ1-3	TRBD1	CASSLETGVSGNTIYF	TGTGCCAGCTCCCTCGAGACAGGGGTCTCTGGAAACACCATATATTTT
TRBV5-1	once	TRBJ2-2	.	CASSDRDTIKVGELFF	TGCGCCAGCAGCGACCGGGACACAATTAAGGTCGGGGAGCTGTTTTTT
TRBV27	many	TRBJ2-1	.	CASISWAGSSYNEQFF	TGTGCCAGCATCTCGTGGGCAGGGAGCTCCTACAATGAGCAGTTCTTC
TRBV5-1	many	TRBJ2-1	.	CASSGGTALLRHEQFF	TGCGCCAGCAGCGGGGGGACAGCCCTCCTTAGGCATGAGCAGTTCTTC
TRBV12-3/TRBV12-4	many	TRBJ2-3	TRBD2	CASSLKLAGSTDTQYF	TGTGCCAGCAGTCTCAAATTAGCGGGCAGCACAGATACGCAGTATTTT
TRBV7-9	many	TRBJ2-1	TRBD1	CASSQDRGQFF	TGTGCCAGCAGTCAGGACAGGGGACAGTTCTTC
TRBV7-2	.	TRBJ2-5	.	CASSARRLETQYF	TGTGCCAGCAGCGCCCGCAGGCTAGAGACCCAGTACTTC
TRBV6-1	few	TRBJ2-1	TRBD2	CASGIRGGEQFF	TGTGCCAGCGGAATCCGGGGAGGGGAGCAGTTCTTC
TRBV27	many	TRBJ2-7	TRBD2	CASSTSGGVYEQYF	TGTGCCAGCTCGACTAGCGGGGGAGTCTACGAGCAGTACTTC
TRBV3-1	many	TRBJ2-7	.	CASSQDARFLSEQYF	TGTGCCAGCAGCCAAGATGCCAGGTTCCTCTCCGAGCAGTACTTC
TRBV10-3	many	TRBJ2-5	.	CAISETGEGYQETQYF	TGTGCCATCAGTGAGACAGGGGAGGGGTACCAAGAGACCCAGTACTTC
TRBV15	few	TRBJ2-7	TRBD2	CATSGDGGRYEQYF	TGTGCCACCAGCGGGGACGGGGGGAGATACGAGCAGTACTTC
TRBV3-1	.	TRBJ2-2	.	CASSSGGPLTGELFF	TGTGCCAGCAGCTCCGGGGGGCCCCTCACCGGGGAGCTGTTTTTT
TRBV28	many	TRBJ1-5	TRBD1	CASRYLGTAPNQPQHF	TGTGCCAGCAGATATCTCGGGACAGCTCCTAATCAGCCCCAGCATTTT
TRBV20-1	.	TRBJ1-3	.	CSAVDSSGNTIYF	TGCAGTGCCGTCGACAGCTCTGGAAACACCATATATTTT
TRBV5-1	.	TRBJ2-2	.	CASSLVTGRGTGELFF	TGCGCCAGCAGCTTGGTTACAGGGAGGGGCACCGGGGAGCTGTTTTTT
TRBV30	many	TRBJ1-2	.	CAWKSWTYGYTF	TGTGCCTGGAAGTCGTGGACCTATGGCTACACCTTC
TRBV11-2	many	TRBJ2-3	.	CASSFPGAQVTDTQYF	TGTGCCAGCAGCTTTCCAGGGGCGCAAGTCACAGATACGCAGTATTTT
TRBV20-1	many	TRBJ1-2	.	CSAHEGLGYGYTF	TGCAGTGCTCACGAGGGCTTAGGCTATGGCTACACCTTC
TRBV11-3	many	TRBJ2-7	TRBD1	CASSLSGQVRYEQYF	TGTGCCAGCAGCTTATCCGGACAGGTGAGATACGAGCAGTACTTC
TRBV2	many	TRBJ2-3	.	CASRLSGGFADTQYF	TGTGCCAGCAGACTCTCGGGGGGCTTCGCAGATACGCAGTATTTT
TRBV20-1	many	TRBJ2-7	.	CSARDPAAYEQYF	TGCAGTGCTAGAGATCCGGCGGCTTACGAGCAGTACTTC
TRBV12-3/TRBV12-4	.	TRBJ1-6	.	CASSRQPSSYNSPLHF	TGTGCCAGCAGCAGACAGCCGAGCTCCTATAATTCACCCCTCCACTTT
TRBV11-3	.	TRBJ2-1	.	CASSLFQLSYNEQFF	TGTGCCAGCAGCTTGTTTCAACTTTCCTACAATGAGCAGTTCTTC
TRBV28	.	TRBJ1-3	.	CASSMGNTIYF	TGTGCCAGCAGTATGGGAAACACCATATATTTT
TRBV6-1	.	TRBJ1-2	.	CASRGRTGYTF	TGTGCCAGCAGGGGACGAACTGGCTACACCTTC
TRBV2	.	TRBJ2-1	.	CASGGRFEQFF	TGTGCCAGCGGAGGGAGGTTCGAGCAGTTCTTC
TRBV2	many	TRBJ1-4	TRBD1	CASSKQGLGEKLFF	TGTGCCAGCAGTAAACAGGGGCTTGGGGAAAAACTGTTTTTT
TRBV30	few	TRBJ1-3	TRBD1	CAWSIAGGSGYTIYF	TGTGCCTGGAGTATTGCAGGGGGCAGCGGTTACACCATATATTTT
TRBV7-2	.	TRBJ1-2	.	CASSSRSVGAGGGYTF	TGTGCCAGCAGCTCCCGGAGCGTCGGCGCGGGAGGTGGCTACACCTTC
TRBV6-1	.	TRBJ2-7	TRBD1	CASATGTGGTYEQYF	TGTGCCAGCGCCACCGGGACAGGGGGCACCTACGAGCAGTACTTC
TRBV2	many	TRBJ2-1	.	CASSVAQLRDEQFF	TGTGCCAGCAGTGTAGCGCAGCTTCGGGATGAGCAGTTCTTC
TRBV5-4	.	TRBJ2-3	.	CASSFDLRGGVTDTQYF	TGTGCCAGCAGCTTCGACCTACGGGGCGGGGTCACAGATACGCAGTATTTT
TRBV11-3	many	TRBJ2-1	TRBD1	CASSLRGLTNEQFF	TGTGCCAGCAGCTTGAGGGGGCTGACCAATGAGCAGTTCTTC